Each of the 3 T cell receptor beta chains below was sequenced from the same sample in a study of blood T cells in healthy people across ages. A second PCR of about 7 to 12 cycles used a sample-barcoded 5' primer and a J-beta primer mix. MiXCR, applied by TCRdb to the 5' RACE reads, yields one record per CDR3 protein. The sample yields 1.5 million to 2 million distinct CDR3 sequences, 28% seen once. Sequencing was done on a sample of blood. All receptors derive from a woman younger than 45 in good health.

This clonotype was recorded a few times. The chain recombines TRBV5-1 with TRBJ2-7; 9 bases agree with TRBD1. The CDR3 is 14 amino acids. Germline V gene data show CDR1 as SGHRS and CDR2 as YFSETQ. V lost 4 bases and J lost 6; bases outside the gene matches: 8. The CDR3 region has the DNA TGCGCCAGCAGCCCTGGGGACAGGGTCTCCGAGCAGTACTTC. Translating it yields CASSPGDRVSEQYF.

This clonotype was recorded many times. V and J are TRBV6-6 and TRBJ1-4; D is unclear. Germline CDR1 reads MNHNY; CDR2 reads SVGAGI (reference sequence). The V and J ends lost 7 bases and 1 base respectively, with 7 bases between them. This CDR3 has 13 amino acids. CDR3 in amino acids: CASKGGTNEKLFF. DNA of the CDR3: TGTGCCAGCAAGGGTGGAACTAATGAAAAACTGTTTTTT.

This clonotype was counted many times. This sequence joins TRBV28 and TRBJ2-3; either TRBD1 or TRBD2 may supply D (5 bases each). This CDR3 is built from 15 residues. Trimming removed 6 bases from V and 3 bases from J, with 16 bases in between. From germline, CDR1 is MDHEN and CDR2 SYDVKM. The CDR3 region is CASSFQGVRTDTQYF. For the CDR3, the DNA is TGTGCCAGCAGCTTTCAGGGAGTGCGAACAGATACGCAGTATTTT.